The TCR beta chain under discussion was sequenced for a study of cytomegalovirus exposure and HLA in healthy donors. Notes on the study in general: The availability of immune exposure information extended only to CMV serostatus. Later examination showed HLA-associated TCR beta chains had greater clonal expansion than equally common others.

Primers included in the PCR were 60 Vbeta and 13 Jbeta primers. Method: immunoSEQ multiplex PCR; TCRdb's copy keeps in-frame clones and lacks some. The data show 76,000 or so clones, over 65% seen once. Worth noting for this clone: Antigen: not known.

The V end was cut by 9 bases, the J end by 3 bases, with 6 bases between. The CDR3 is made up of 10 amino acids. Germline V gene sequence: CDR1 MGHDK, CDR2 SYGVNS. The sequenced material came from PBMCs. This sequence originates from a woman aged 40 to 55 in good health and CMV-seropositive. V and J are TRBV25-1 and TRBJ2-7; D may be TRBD1 (5 bases). In nucleotides, the CDR3 is TGTGCCAGTAGGGGCTACGAGCAGTACTTC. Translating gives CASRGYEQYF.